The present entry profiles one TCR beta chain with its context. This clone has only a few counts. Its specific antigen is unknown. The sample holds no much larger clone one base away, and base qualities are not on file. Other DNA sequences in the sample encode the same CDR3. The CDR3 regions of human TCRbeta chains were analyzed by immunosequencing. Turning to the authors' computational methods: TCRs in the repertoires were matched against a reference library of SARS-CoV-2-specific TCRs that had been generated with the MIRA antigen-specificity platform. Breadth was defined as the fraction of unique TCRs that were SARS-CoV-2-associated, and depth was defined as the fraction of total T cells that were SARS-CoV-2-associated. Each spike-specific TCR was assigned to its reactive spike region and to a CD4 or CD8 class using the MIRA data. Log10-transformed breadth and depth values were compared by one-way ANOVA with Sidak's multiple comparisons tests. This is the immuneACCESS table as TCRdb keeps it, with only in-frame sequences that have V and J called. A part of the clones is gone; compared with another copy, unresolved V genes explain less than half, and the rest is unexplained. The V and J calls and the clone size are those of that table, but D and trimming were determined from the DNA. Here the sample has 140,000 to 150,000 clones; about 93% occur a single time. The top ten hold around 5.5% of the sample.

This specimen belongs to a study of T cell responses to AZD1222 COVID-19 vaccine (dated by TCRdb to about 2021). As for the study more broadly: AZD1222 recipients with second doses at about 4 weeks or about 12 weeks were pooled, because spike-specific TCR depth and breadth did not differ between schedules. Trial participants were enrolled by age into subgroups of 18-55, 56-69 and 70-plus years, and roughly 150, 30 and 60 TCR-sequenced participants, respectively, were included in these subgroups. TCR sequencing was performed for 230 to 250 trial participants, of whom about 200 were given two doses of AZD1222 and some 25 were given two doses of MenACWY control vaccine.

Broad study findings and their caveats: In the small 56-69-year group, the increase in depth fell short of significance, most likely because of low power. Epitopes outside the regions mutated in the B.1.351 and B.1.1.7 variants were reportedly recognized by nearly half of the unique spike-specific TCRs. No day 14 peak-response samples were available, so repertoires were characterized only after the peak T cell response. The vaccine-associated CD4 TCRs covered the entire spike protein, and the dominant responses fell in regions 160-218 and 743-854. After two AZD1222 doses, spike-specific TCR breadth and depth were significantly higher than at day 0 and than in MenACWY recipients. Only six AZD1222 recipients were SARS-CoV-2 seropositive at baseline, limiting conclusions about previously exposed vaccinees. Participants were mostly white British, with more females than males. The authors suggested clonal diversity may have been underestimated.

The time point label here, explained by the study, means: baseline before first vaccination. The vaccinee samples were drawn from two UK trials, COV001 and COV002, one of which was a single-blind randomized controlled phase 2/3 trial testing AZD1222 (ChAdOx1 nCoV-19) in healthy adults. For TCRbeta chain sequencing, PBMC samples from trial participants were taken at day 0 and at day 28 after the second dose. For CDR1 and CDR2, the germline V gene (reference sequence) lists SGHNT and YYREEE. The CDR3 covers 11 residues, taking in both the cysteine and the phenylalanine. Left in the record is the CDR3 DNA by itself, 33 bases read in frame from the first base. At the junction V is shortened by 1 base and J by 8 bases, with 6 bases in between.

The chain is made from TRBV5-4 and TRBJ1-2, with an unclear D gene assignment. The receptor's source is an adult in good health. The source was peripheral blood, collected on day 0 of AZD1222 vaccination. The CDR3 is CASSLLGGYTF. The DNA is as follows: TGTGCCAGCAGCTTGTTAGGCGGCTACACCTTC.